The 18 T cell receptor beta chains below were found in one sample sequenced in a study of T cells and copy number aberrations in small-cell lung cancer. Sequenced by immunoSEQ multiplex PCR; TCRdb stores in-frame clones only, minus some. The sample holds 2,500 to 3,000 clones, less than 85% seen once. The source material was normal tissue next to the tumor. Receptors were obtained from a man aged 65 to 85 with small cell lung cancer.

This clone was seen more than once but under ten times. This chain links TRBV6-5 with TRBJ1-1, with TRBD1 as a possible D gene (6 bases). The germline V gene has CDR1 MNHEY and CDR2 SVGAGI. The germline V and J ends were trimmed by 10 bases and 4 bases, with 10 bases remaining between them. The CDR3 is made up of 11 amino acids. The CDR3 DNA reads TGTGCCACAACAGGGACCACTGAAGCTTTCTTT. Amino acid sequence: CATTGTTEAFF.

This chain links TRBV15 with TRBJ2-7, with D maybe TRBD2 (5 bases). Germline V lookup: CDR1 LNHNV, CDR2 YYDKDF (reference sequence). This CDR3 comprises 14 residues. V dropped 0 bases and J dropped 6 bases, with 12 bases sitting between them. CDR3 in amino acids: CATSREGLEGEQYF. DNA of the CDR3: TGTGCCACCAGCAGAGAAGGGCTAGAGGGCGAGCAGTACTTC.

The chain is built from TRBV7-3 and TRBJ2-2; TRBD1 matches 7 bases. The CDR3 consists of 18 residues. J lost 0 bases, V lost 3 bases, and 10 bases had no gene match. Germline V CDR1 and CDR2: SGHTA, FQGTGA. CDR3 nucleotide sequence: TGTGCCAGCAGCTTGGACGAACAGGGGATGACGAACACCGGGGAGCTGTTTTTT. It translates to CASSLDEQGMTNTGELFF.

The chain recombines TRBV6-5 with TRBJ1-1; D is unclear. The CDR3 has 13 residues. The germline gives CDR1 MNHEY, CDR2 SVGAGI. V was trimmed by 2 bases and J by 7 bases, leaving 11 bases between them. The CDR3 reads CASSYDYVSEAFF. The CDR3 nucleotides are TGTGCCAGCAGTTACGACTATGTGAGTGAAGCTTTCTTT.

The gene calls are TRBV10-1 and TRBJ1-4; D unclear. V was cut by 6 bases and J by 8 bases, with 7 bases left in between. This CDR3 has 11 amino acids. CDR1 and CDR2 from the germline V gene are WNHNN and SYGVQD (reference sequence). CDR3 coding DNA: TGCGCCAGCAGCCCCGGCGAAAAACTGTTTTTT. Protein: CASSPGEKLFF.

The genes are TRBV6-1 and TRBJ1-3; TRBD1 is a possible D gene (5 bases). The V gene's germline CDR1 is MNHNS and CDR2 SASEGT. This CDR3 is 16 amino acids long. V was trimmed by 4 bases and J by 0 bases, leaving 13 bases between them. The CDR3 nucleotides read TGTGCCAGCAGTGTCCGGGACGCCAGCTCTGGAAACACCATATATTTT. This gives the protein CASSVRDASSGNTIYF.

This clone was seen just once. The chain joins TRBV28 to TRBJ1-2, with D tentatively TRBD1 (6 bases). From germline, CDR1 is MDHEN and CDR2 SYDVKM. The V end was cut by 6 bases, the J end by 8 bases, with 13 bases between. This CDR3 spans 12 amino acids. In DNA, the CDR3 is TGTGCCAGCAGCTTACAGGGCTGGGGCTACACCTTC. It specifies CASSLQGWGYTF.

The rearrangement joins TRBV5-1 to TRBJ2-1; TRBD2 might be the D (6 bases). CDR1 and CDR2 from the germline V gene are SGHRS and YFSETQ. V dropped 6 bases and J dropped 4 bases, with 8 bases sitting between them. The CDR3 spans 12 residues. The CDR3 nucleotides are TGCGCCAGCACCGGGACTTACAATGAGCAGTTCTTC. The encoded protein is CASTGTYNEQFF.

This chain uses TRBV6-5 with TRBJ1-1; D is ambiguous. The CDR3 extends over 13 amino acids. Germline-derived CDR1 and CDR2 are MNHEY and SVGAGI. The ends were cut back, 7 bases at V and 0 bases at J, with 9 bases in the middle. The CDR3 nucleotides are TGTGCCAGCAAGCGCGGTATGAACACTGAAGCTTTCTTT. Translation: CASKRGMNTEAFF.

The genes are TRBV5-1 and TRBJ1-2; D remains ambiguous. The CDR3 is 13 residues long. The germline V and J ends were trimmed by 3 bases and 2 bases, with 8 bases remaining between them. Per germline, CDR1 SGHRS and CDR2 YFSETQ. The CDR3 sequence: CASSSAVNYGYTF. In DNA form, the CDR3 reads TGCGCCAGCAGCTCGGCGGTAAACTATGGCTACACCTTC.

The V and J genes are TRBV7-2 and TRBJ2-6; D is uncertain. Germline CDR1 is SGHTA and CDR2 is FQGNSA. This CDR3 is 16 amino acids long. V was trimmed by 2 bases and J by 1 base, leaving 9 bases between them. CDR3 nucleotide sequence: TGTGCCAGCAGCTTACAGCCGGTATCTGGGGCCAACGTCCTGACTTTC. Protein: CASSLQPVSGANVLTF.

The chain links TRBV10-3 to TRBJ2-7; D possibly matches TRBD1 or TRBD2 (5 bases each). The ends were cut back, 3 bases at V and 4 bases at J, with 13 bases in the middle. Germline CDR1 is ENHRY and CDR2 is SYGVKD. The CDR3 extends over 14 amino acids. The CDR3 is CAISERGVGYEQYF. The DNA of the CDR3 is TGTGCCATCAGTGAACGAGGGGTAGGGTACGAGCAGTACTTC.

The V call is TRBV5-6, the J call TRBJ1-5, with unresolved D. Per the germline V gene, CDR1 is SGHDT and CDR2 is YYEEEE. Deletions cut 3 bases from V and 3 bases from J, with 13 bases between. The CDR3 extends over 15 amino acids. CDR3 DNA sequence: TGTGCCAGCAGCTCTCGGACCTCCTACAATCAGCCCCAGCATTTT. This sequence encodes CASSSRTSYNQPQHF.

V usage is TRBV19 and J usage is TRBJ2-5, with D unclear. CDR1 is LNHDA, CDR2 SQIVND, per germline (reference sequence). The CDR3 length is 13 residues. The V gene lost 6 bases and the J gene lost 5 bases, with 13 bases spanning the gap. DNA for the CDR3: TGTGCCAGTAGCCCAGAAGGGTGGGAGACCCAGTACTTC. It specifies CASSPEGWETQYF.

The chain has TRBV30 and TRBJ2-3, with 8 positions matching TRBD1. This CDR3 is built from 15 residues. Germline V gene lookup returns CDR1 GTSNPN and CDR2 SVGIG (reference sequence). V was clipped by 2 bases and J by 0 bases; unmatched bases: 4. CDR3 DNA sequence: TGTGCCTGGAGTTTTCGGACAGGGAGCACAGATACGCAGTATTTT. Translation: CAWSFRTGSTDTQYF.

This clone is large in the sample. This chain uses TRBV5-1 with TRBJ2-2; 7 nucleotides match TRBD1. There are 14 residues in the CDR3. CDR1 and CDR2 (germline): SGHRS, YFSETQ. V trimming: 5 bases; J trimming: 3 bases; junction bases outside the gene matches: 4. CDR3 DNA: TGCGCCAGCAGGCCTACAGGGGACACCGGGGAGCTGTTTTTT. As protein: CASRPTGDTGELFF.

This clone was seen once. This chain uses TRBV5-4 with TRBJ2-5; D gene unclear. CDR3 length: 12 residues. Germline V gene sequence: CDR1 SGHNT, CDR2 YYREEE (reference sequence). V was cut by 4 bases and J by 3 bases, with 7 bases left in between. As DNA, the CDR3 is TGTGCCAGCAGCCCCTTAAAAGAGACCCAGTACTTC. This translates into CASSPLKETQYF.

This chain uses TRBV5-1 with TRBJ1-1, with D hard to call. Trimming pared 0 bases from V and 7 bases from J, leaving 4 bases between. This CDR3 region has 11 residues. The germline CDR1 and CDR2 sequences are SGHRS and YFSETQ. This chain's CDR3 is CASSLGHEAFF. In nucleotides, the CDR3 is TGCGCCAGCAGCTTGGGGCATGAAGCTTTCTTT.